This T cell receptor (beta chain) emerged from a study of T cells in Graves' hyperthyroidism and ophthalmopathy. For the study at large: Blood was drawn when the patient was first diagnosed and still untreated. Study-wide results and limits: From stable hyperthyroidism, ophthalmopathy was separated by a 13 V-J model.

Authors of the study amplified TCR beta CDR3 regions from RNA transcripts. With the HTBI primer set, the TCR CDR3 went through a first round of RT-PCR. From the multiplex PCR reads, TCRdb called clonotypes with MiXCR, one entry per CDR3 protein. Here the sample spans some 350,000 distinct CDR3 sequences, approximately 14% being singletons. Subjects with ophthalmopathy showed a Clinical Activity Score no lower than 3, a NOSPECS grade no lower than 4, and a duration shorter than 3 months. From approximately 9.3 ml of fresh peripheral blood, PBMCs were isolated. This CDR3 contains 13 residues. V was cut by 6 bases and J by 0 bases, with 5 bases left in between. CDR1 is MDHEN, CDR2 SYDVKM, per germline. In the case of this clonotype: Its antigen is currently unknown.

Sequencing was carried out using blood. The clonotype originates from a woman aged 55-69 years with Graves' ophthalmopathy. The chain combines TRBV28 with TRBJ2-2; D unclear. DNA of the CDR3: TGTGCCAGCAGGGTCCCGAACACCGGGGAGCTGTTTTTT. The encoded protein is CASRVPNTGELFF.